Sequencing of this T cell receptor (beta chain) was carried out in a study of cytomegalovirus exposure and HLA in healthy donors. Study context: One earlier analysis, a look at roughly 180 million T cells, found approximately 120 million unique TCR beta sequences. Findings of the study overall: The number of N-insertions in an Asian-associated ancestry cluster was reportedly below the approximately 700-donor mean in a later analysis. Reportedly, diagnosis of cytomegalovirus status by the classifier showed high specificity and sensitivity.

Germline V gives CDR1 MNHEY, CDR2 SMNVEV (reference sequence). V was pared by 5 bases and J by 0 bases, with 10 bases between. This CDR3 spans 14 amino acids. Primers for the PCR totalled 60 Vbeta and 13 Jbeta. The table came from immunoSEQ multiplex PCR; TCRdb's copy has only in-frame clones and leaves some out. Of nearly 110,000 clones listed, over 70% are singletons. Details on this clone: The antigen remains unidentified.

This TCR was recovered from a boy younger than 18 in good health and CMV-seronegative. The chain uses TRBV27 and TRBJ2-5; D may be TRBD2 (5 bases). Source material: PBMCs. The CDR3 DNA is TGTGCCAGCAGTCCCCGGCGGGACCAAGAGACCCAGTACTTC. This codes for CASSPRRDQETQYF.